This T cell receptor (beta chain) was retrieved from a study of low-dose radiotherapy and immunotherapy resistance in tumors. The overall study: With cycle 1 day 1 as the start, patients took oral aspirin 300 mg daily for four cycles.

The CDR3 covers 13 residues. V lost 6 bases to trimming and J lost 5 bases, with 11 bases between them. This clonotype has at least ten counts. Time point meaning: after trial treatment. Treatment indicated: LDRT plus nivolumab, ipilimumab, low-dose cyclophosphamide and aspirin (RACIN trial). All of the donors were given nivolumab, ipilimumab, aspirin, low-dose cyclophosphamide and low-dose radiotherapy as part of RACIN, a single-arm trial. Inclusion covered patients whose advanced solid tumors lacked tumor-infiltrating lymphocytes. With a V-primer adapter and a constant-region primer, TCRs were amplified for roughly 18 PCR cycles. Isolated mRNA was amplified by in vitro transcription. TCRdb re-called the reads through MiXCR, storing one row per CDR3 protein. The data show roughly 50,000 distinct CDR3 sequences, with around a third seen just once and 7% to 10% held by the top ten.

The source material was PBMCs, sampled after low-dose radiotherapy plus immunotherapy. The TCR sequence derives from a male donor with rectosigmoid adenocarcinoma. The chain is built from TRBV12-3 or TRBV12-4 and TRBJ1-5, with D perhaps TRBD1 (5 bases). The CDR3 sequence: CASRGPGDQPQHF. In nucleotides, the CDR3 is TGTGCCAGCAGGGGGCCCGGGGATCAGCCCCAGCATTTT.